This TCR beta chain was sequenced in a study of beta chain features in type 1 diabetes. As concerns this clone: Its antigen is undetermined.

Stem cell-like memory, regulatory, central memory and naive CD4+ cells were sorted via CD45RO/CCR7/CD25/CD127/CD95/CD27. The sequenced template was cDNA made from the entire isolated RNA. Using immunoSEQ multiplex PCR, the repertoire was profiled, and TCRdb retains in-frame clones only, with some absent. Among a few hundred thousand clones listed, around 13% were seen once. Study-level findings and limits: High-TCR-expressing cells could be over-represented by cDNA sequencing. Individuals with type 1 diabetes displayed fewer insertions and more deletions at VDJ junctions. Researchers could not determine here whether HLA type influences TCRB rearrangement.

The trim removed 6 bases at V and 6 bases at J, leaving 7 bases unmatched. The V gene's germline CDR1 is ENHRY and CDR2 SYGVKD. The CDR3 is made up of 13 amino acids. The sample taken for sequencing was naive CD4+ T cells from blood. J is TRBJ1-2 and V is TRBV10-3, with TRBD1 matching over 7 bases. The clonotype comes from a man aged 30 to 45 in good health. The CDR3 loop reads CAIRPDRDNGYTF. CDR3 nucleotide sequence: TGTGCCATCAGACCCGACAGGGACAATGGCTACACCTTC.